This T cell receptor (beta chain) was sequenced in a study of beta chain features in type 1 diabetes. The study's findings and limits: Any role of HLA type in TCRB rearrangement remained unresolved here. When cDNA is sequenced, cells with high TCR expression could be over-represented. Whatever favoring of shorter templates PCR might show would apply equally to patients and controls.

Each of the CD4+ naive, central memory, regulatory and stem cell-like memory populations was sorted via CD45RO/CCR7/CD25/CD127/CD95/CD27. Germline CDR1 reads SNHLY; CDR2 reads FYNNEI. This CDR3 is built from 16 residues. Trimming took 4 bases from V and 5 from J; bases not matched to a gene: 12. This clone was recorded a few times. Its target is unknown. The isolated RNA, all of it, was reverse transcribed, so expressed TCRB transcripts were what got sequenced. Sequencing was performed with immunoSEQ multiplex PCR; in TCRdb, only in-frame clones are kept and a portion is missing. This sample has more than 300,000 clones, with more than 12% found just once.

The chain has TRBV2 and TRBJ2-5, with 8 bases lining up with TRBD1. The source material was naive CD4+ T cells from blood. The TCR comes from a woman between 18 and 30 years old in good health. This CDR3 is CASSGGQGTSRETQYF. For the CDR3, the DNA is TGTGCCAGCAGTGGAGGACAGGGCACAAGTCGGGAGACCCAGTACTTC.